One sample yielded the 8 T cell receptor beta chains listed below, sequenced in a study of spatial heterogeneity in lung cancer. TCRdb itself ran the 5' RACE reads through MiXCR, one entry per CDR3 protein. The sample lists roughly 91,000 distinct CDR3 sequences, about 20% occurring once. The time point denotes: sample taken at primary tumor resection. No cells were sorted before sequencing. The whole RNA sequenced was extracted from tumor, nontumor lung or frozen PBMC. The sequencing here drew on PBMCs, taken at surgery. Source of these receptors: a male donor with early-stage non-small cell lung cancer.

The chain is built from TRBV19 and TRBJ2-3; a possible D gene is TRBD2 (5 bases). This CDR3 spans 14 amino acids. Per germline, CDR1 LNHDA and CDR2 SQIVND (reference sequence). Deletions cut 4 bases from V and 4 bases from J, with 12 bases between. The CDR3 is CASSTTISADTQYF. Here the CDR3 DNA reads TGTGCCAGTAGTACGACTATTAGCGCAGATACGCAGTATTTT.

This chain uses TRBV7-8 with TRBJ1-1; D is undetermined. The germline V gene encodes CDR1 SGHVS and CDR2 FQNEAQ. Trimming took off 2 bases at V and 4 bases at J, with 11 bases between the two ends. This CDR3 contains 14 residues. The CDR3 loop is CASSLNPGSTEAFF. As DNA, the CDR3 is TGTGCCAGCAGCTTAAATCCGGGGAGCACTGAAGCTTTCTTT.

The chain couples TRBV19 to TRBJ2-1; D is unresolved. From germline, CDR1 is LNHDA and CDR2 SQIVND (reference sequence). The CDR3 is 11 amino acids. The ends were cut back, 1 base at V and 9 bases at J, with 4 bases in the middle. This CDR3 is CASSIVGEQFF. DNA of the CDR3: TGTGCCAGTAGTATAGTGGGTGAGCAGTTCTTC.

This clonotype was picked up many times. The rearrangement links TRBV7-6 to TRBJ2-3; TRBD2 is a possible D gene (6 bases). V was pared by 4 bases and J by 2 bases, with 10 bases between. The CDR3 covers 14 residues. Germline-derived CDR1 and CDR2 are SGHVS and FNYEAQ. The CDR3 region is CASSWDSNTDTQYF. The CDR3, as DNA: TGTGCCAGCAGCTGGGACTCGAACACAGATACGCAGTATTTT.

This clonotype was counted only a few times. As DNA, the CDR3 is TGTGCCAGCAGTCCTCGGGGACTAGCGGGAGCGGGGGAGCAGTTCTTC. Translation: CASSPRGLAGAGEQFF. The chain links TRBV7-3 to TRBJ2-1, with 14 bases that match TRBD2. J was trimmed by 10 bases and V by 6 bases; bases with no gene match: 11. The CDR3 has 16 amino acids. Germline V CDR1 and CDR2: SGHTA, FQGTGA. Drawing the rest from reference TRBV7-3 and TRBJ2-1, the complete variable domain is GAGVSQTPSNKVTEKGKYVELRCDPISGHTALYWYRQSLGQGPEFLIYFQGTGAADDSGLPNDRFFAVRPEGSVSTLKIQRTERGDSAVYLCASSPRGLAGAGEQFFGPGTRLTVL.

This clonotype was observed a handful of times. The V gene is TRBV6-6, the J gene TRBJ2-3; possibly TRBD2 for D (5 bases). Trimming took off 10 bases at V and 0 bases at J, with 5 bases between the two ends. The length of the CDR3 is 11 residues. Germline CDR1 MNHNY, CDR2 SVGAGI (reference sequence). The CDR3 nucleotides read TGTGCCACGGGGAGCACAGATACGCAGTATTTT. Translated, it gives CATGSTDTQYF.

This chain uses TRBV10-3 with TRBJ2-2; D not certain. Deletions cut 0 bases from V and 4 bases from J, with 12 bases between. Germline loops: CDR1 ENHRY, CDR2 SYGVKD. The CDR3 sequence is 16 residues long. CDR3 nucleotides: TGTGCCATCAGTGAGTCGACATCTAAAGGCACCGGGGAGCTGTTTTTT. Translation gives CAISESTSKGTGELFF.

This clonotype was counted once. A much larger clone sits a single nucleotide away, making a read error possible. The chain couples TRBV28 to TRBJ1-2; 7 bases fit TRBD1. CDR3 length equals 14 residues. Germline CDR1 reads MDHEN; CDR2 reads SYDVKM. After removal of 2 bases from V and 10 bases from J, the junction contained 10 bases not matched to a gene. The CDR3 DNA follows: TGTGCCAGCAGTTTAAATAGTCAGGGGGACGACTACACCTTC. Amino acids: CASSLNSQGDDYTF.